Following are 29 T cell receptor beta chains from one sample sequenced in a study of blood T cell repertoires in COVID-19. Libraries were prepared by immunoSEQ multiplex PCR; TCRdb keeps only in-frame clonotypes and omits some of them. The table records tens of thousands of clones, 75% to 95% of them present only once. The sequenced sample consisted of peripheral blood. These receptor sequences come from a man in his fifties or sixties with acute or convalescent COVID-19.

The chain carries TRBV29-1 and TRBJ1-1; TRBD1 matches at 8 bases. J was trimmed by 0 bases and V by 7 bases; bases with no gene match: 7. The CDR3 extends over 14 amino acids. The V gene's germline CDR1 is SQVTM and CDR2 ANQGSEA. CDR3 coding DNA: TGCAGCGCTACTAGGACAGGGATGAACACTGAAGCTTTCTTT. Encoded protein: CSATRTGMNTEAFF.

The gene calls are TRBV6-6 and TRBJ1-6; D is ambiguous. Trimming stripped 0 bases from V and 8 bases from J, with 5 bases between. The germline V gene encodes CDR1 MNHNY and CDR2 SVGAGI (reference sequence). The CDR3 covers 13 residues. CDR3 loop: CASSYSRDSPLHF. CDR3 DNA sequence: TGTGCCAGCAGTTACTCGCGGGATTCACCCCTCCACTTT.

This clone was observed once. The chain employs TRBV7-2 and TRBJ2-1; 8 nucleotides align to TRBD1. The CDR3 loop spans 14 amino acids. V gave up 3 bases and J gave up 6 bases; unmatched junction bases: 4. From germline, CDR1 is SGHTA and CDR2 FQGNSA. The CDR3: CASSFRTGLNEQFF. In DNA, the CDR3 is TGTGCCAGCAGCTTTCGGACAGGGCTCAATGAGCAGTTCTTC.

The V call is TRBV5-1, the J call TRBJ2-7, with 10 positions matching TRBD1. CDR1 SGHRS and CDR2 YFSETQ come from the germline V gene. V gave up 0 bases and J gave up 4 bases; unmatched junction bases: 4. The CDR3 sequence is 15 residues long. CDR3 DNA: TGCGCCAGCAGCTTGGGACAGGGGGCGCAGTACGAGCAGTACTTC. Its translation is CASSLGQGAQYEQYF.

The chain links TRBV27 to TRBJ1-4; D call uncertain. Germline V gene data show CDR1 as MNHEY and CDR2 as SMNVEV (reference sequence). The V and J ends lost 3 bases and 7 bases respectively, with 9 bases between them. The length of the CDR3 is 13 residues. CDR3 sequence (DNA): TGTGCCAGCAGTTTGACTCGTGGTGAAAAACTGTTTTTT. Its protein is CASSLTRGEKLFF.

J is TRBJ2-7 and V is TRBV12-5; 9 bases align to TRBD1. The CDR3 length is 16 residues. Germline loops: CDR1 LGHNT, CDR2 FRNRAP. V trimming: 5 bases; J trimming: 0 bases; junction bases outside the gene matches: 8. The CDR3 protein is CASGGQGTGSSYEQYF. CDR3 bases: TGTGCTAGTGGTGGGCAAGGGACAGGGAGCTCCTACGAGCAGTACTTC. Using reference TRBV12-5 and TRBJ2-7 for the parts outside the CDR3, the full variable domain is DARVTQTPRHKVTEMGQEVTMRCQPILGHNTVFWYRQTMMQGLELLAYFRNRAPLDDSGMPKDRFSAEMPDATLATLKIQPSEPRDSAVYFCASGGQGTGSSYEQYFGPGTRLTVT.

The chain combines TRBV27 with TRBJ2-7, with D perhaps TRBD1 (5 bases). This CDR3 comprises 15 residues. Looked up from germline, CDR1 is MNHEY and CDR2 is SMNVEV (reference sequence). V lost 5 bases to trimming and J lost 3 bases, with 17 bases between them. The CDR3 loop reads CASSPREAGNYEQYF. The CDR3 region has the DNA TGTGCCAGCAGTCCTCGTGAGGCAGGGAACTACGAGCAGTACTTC.

This rearrangement joins TRBV11-3 to TRBJ2-1; 12 bases agree with TRBD2. The CDR3 consists of 15 residues. Trimming took 4 bases from V and 8 from J; bases not matched to a gene: 6. The V gene's germline CDR1 is SGHNT and CDR2 YENEEA. CDR3 nucleotide sequence: TGTGCCAGCAGCTACGGGACTAGCGGGTTCGATGAGCAGTTCTTC. It encodes CASSYGTSGFDEQFF.

This clone occurred once. The chain recombines TRBV28 with TRBJ2-3; 8 nucleotides match TRBD2. CDR3 length: 18 residues. J gave up 1 base and V 3 bases, and 12 bases lay outside the gene matches. Germline CDR1 is MDHEN and CDR2 is SYDVKM. CDR3 region: CASSFYQRERFGTDTQYF. Here the CDR3 DNA reads TGTGCCAGCAGTTTTTACCAGCGGGAGAGGTTTGGCACAGATACGCAGTATTTT.

The V gene is TRBV6-2 or TRBV6-3, the J gene TRBJ2-7; 11 nucleotides line up with TRBD2. Germline-derived CDR1 and CDR2 are MNHEY and SVGEGT. Trimming at V came to 4 bases and at J to 7 bases, leaving 12 bases not matched to a gene. This CDR3 contains 16 residues. The CDR3 coding sequence is TGTGCCAGCAGTTCTCTCACTAGCGGGAGAGTATGGGAGCAGTACTTC. Translating it yields CASSSLTSGRVWEQYF.

The rearrangement uses TRBV2 and TRBJ2-5; 10 nucleotides line up with TRBD1. V was pared by 7 bases and J by 5 bases, with 7 bases of the junction left unmatched. This CDR3 region has 14 residues. Germline V gives CDR1 SNHLY, CDR2 FYNNEI. The CDR3 DNA follows: TGTGCCAGCACCAAGGACAGGGGGAGGGAGACCCAGTACTTC. This sequence encodes CASTKDRGRETQYF. The full variable domain, its missing parts supplied by reference TRBV2 and TRBJ2-5, is EPEVTQTPSHQVTQMGQEVILRCVPISNHLYFYWYRQILGQKVEFLVSFYNNEISEKSEIFDDQFSVERPDGSNFTLKIRSTKLEDSAMYFCASTKDRGRETQYFGPGTRLLVL.

J is TRBJ1-1 and V is TRBV27, with a weak D call TRBD1 (5 bases). Trimming stripped 2 bases from V and 5 bases from J, with 12 bases between. The CDR3 length is 14 residues. Looked up from germline, CDR1 is MNHEY and CDR2 is SMNVEV (reference sequence). The CDR3 nucleotides read TGTGCCAGCAGTTTACAGGGCGGAGGGACTGAAGCTTTCTTT. Protein sequence: CASSLQGGGTEAFF.

This sequence joins TRBV5-1 and TRBJ1-2; 9 positions agree with TRBD1. Germline V gene data show CDR1 as SGHRS and CDR2 as YFSETQ. V lost 0 bases and J lost 6; bases outside the gene matches: 3. The CDR3 length is 14 residues. The CDR3, as DNA: TGCGCCAGCAGCTTGGCCGGGACAGGGAATGGCTACACCTTC. This translates into CASSLAGTGNGYTF.

The rearrangement links TRBV28 to TRBJ2-7; 8 nucleotides match TRBD1. Germline-derived CDR1 and CDR2 are MDHEN and SYDVKM. V lost 5 bases and J lost 5; bases outside the gene matches: 5. The CDR3 contains 13 residues. For the CDR3, the DNA is TGTGCCAGCAGTCCCTTGGGACAGGACGAGCAGTACTTC. This codes for CASSPLGQDEQYF.

The chain combines TRBV6-5 with TRBJ2-7, with 7 nucleotides matching TRBD1. Germline-derived CDR1 and CDR2 are MNHEY and SVGAGI. This CDR3 is 12 amino acids long. The V segment lost 6 bases and the J segment 7 bases; nucleotides outside the gene matches: 6. CDR3 sequence (DNA): TGTGCCAGCAGCAGAACAGGGGAGGAGCAGTACTTC. It translates to CASSRTGEEQYF.

This clone was counted once. The V and J genes are TRBV29-1 and TRBJ2-5, with TRBD2 matching over 10 bases. The CDR3 contains 13 residues. CDR1 SQVTM and CDR2 ANQGSEA come from the germline V gene. V dropped 4 bases and J dropped 7; count of bases not matched to a gene: 6. CDR3 sequence reads: CSVGLAGRGTQYF. The CDR3 region has the DNA TGCAGCGTTGGACTAGCGGGCCGGGGGACCCAGTACTTC.

The CDR3, as DNA: TGTGCCAGCAGCTTAGAGACTAGTTTCCACGAGCAGTACTTC. This codes for CASSLETSFHEQYF. The chain has TRBV11-2 and TRBJ2-7; TRBD2 might be the D (6 bases). Germline CDR1 reads SGHAT; CDR2 reads FQNNGV. The V end was cut by 0 bases, the J end by 5 bases, with 11 bases between. The CDR3 runs 14 residues. Together with reference TRBV11-2 and TRBJ2-7, the CDR3 gives the full variable domain: EAGVAQSPRYKIIEKRQSVAFWCNPISGHATLYWYQQILGQGPKLLIQFQNNGVVDDSQLPKDRFSAERLKGVDSTLKIQPAKLEDSAVYLCASSLETSFHEQYFGPGTRLTVT.

The chain links TRBV27 to TRBJ1-6; TRBD1 aligns across 7 bases. Germline V gene lookup returns CDR1 MNHEY and CDR2 SMNVEV (reference sequence). V shed 5 bases, J shed 4 bases, and the junction held 5 bases outside the gene matches. This CDR3 is built from 15 residues. The CDR3 region is CASSTRQGYNSPLHF. CDR3 nucleotides: TGTGCCAGCAGTACCAGACAGGGTTATAATTCACCCCTCCACTTT.

Here the CDR3 reads CATKIIGARQETQYF. CDR3 sequence (DNA): TGTGCCACCAAGATCATAGGGGCCCGTCAAGAGACCCAGTACTTC. J is TRBJ2-5 and V is TRBV27; TRBD1 might be the D (5 bases). Trimming took 10 bases from V and 2 from J, leaving 20 bases between them. Germline CDR1 reads MNHEY; CDR2 reads SMNVEV (reference sequence). The CDR3 contains 15 residues.

This chain connects TRBV6-5 to TRBJ2-1; the D gene is possibly TRBD2 (6 bases). The V gene lost 6 bases and the J gene lost 3 bases, with 15 bases spanning the gap. The germline gives CDR1 MNHEY, CDR2 SVGAGI. The CDR3 runs 15 residues. In DNA, the CDR3 is TGTGCCAGCAGCCACACGTTTAGCGGCTACAATGAGCAGTTCTTC. This gives the protein CASSHTFSGYNEQFF.

The rearrangement uses TRBV6-5 and TRBJ1-5; D might be TRBD1 (5 bases). Germline V gives CDR1 MNHEY, CDR2 SVGAGI. With 2 bases removed from V and 7 bases from J, the gap between germline ends came to 9 bases. This CDR3 has 13 amino acids. The CDR3 loop reads CASSYREGQPQHF. The CDR3, as DNA: TGTGCCAGCAGTTACAGGGAGGGGCAGCCCCAGCATTTT.

V and J are TRBV18 and TRBJ2-7, with D possibly matching TRBD2 (6 bases). The V and J ends lost 5 bases and 0 bases respectively, with 20 bases between them. This CDR3 is 17 amino acids long. CDR1 and CDR2 (germline): KGHSH, LQKENI. CDR3 protein: CASSSKPLAVSSYEQYF. CDR3 in DNA: TGTGCCAGCTCATCGAAGCCACTAGCAGTGAGCTCCTACGAGCAGTACTTC.

This sequence joins TRBV15 and TRBJ1-1, with D possibly being TRBD1 (6 bases). Trimming cost V 1 base and J 4 bases, with 16 bases left between them. Germline values: CDR1 LNHNV, CDR2 YYDKDF (reference sequence). The CDR3 has 16 amino acids. The CDR3 DNA is TGTGCCACCAGCAGAGCGTCTGTGGAAGGGGGCACTGAAGCTTTCTTT. Translating it yields CATSRASVEGGTEAFF.

V gene TRBV12-5 combines with J gene TRBJ1-4; D gene unclear. Trimming removed 0 bases at V and 4 bases at J, with 9 bases between. Germline assignment: CDR1 LGHNT and CDR2 FRNRAP. The CDR3 extends over 15 amino acids. The CDR3 here is CASGLVAGNNEKLFF. In nucleotides, the CDR3 is TGTGCTAGTGGTTTGGTGGCGGGGAATAATGAAAAACTGTTTTTT.

The chain uses TRBV11-3 and TRBJ2-7; D unresolved. V lost 1 base and J lost 7, with 8 bases in between. CDR3 length equals 12 residues. Germline CDR1 SGHNT, CDR2 YENEEA. The CDR3 region has the DNA TGTGCCAGCAGCTTAGGGAGTGGAGAGCAGTACTTC. This sequence encodes CASSLGSGEQYF.

V usage is TRBV28 and J usage is TRBJ2-1, with D unresolved. V lost 3 bases and J 6 bases, leaving 15 bases between the germline ends. In germline, CDR1 is MDHEN, CDR2 SYDVKM. The CDR3 has 15 amino acids. CDR3 DNA sequence: TGTGCCAGCAGTTTTTCTACCAAGCTTGGCAATGAGCAGTTCTTC. Translation: CASSFSTKLGNEQFF.

The rearrangement uses TRBV28 and TRBJ1-2; D not resolved. Deletions cut 5 bases from V and 6 bases from J, with 10 bases between. The CDR3 totals 12 residues. CDR1 is MDHEN and CDR2 is SYDVKM in the germline V gene. CDR3 coding DNA: TGTGCCAGCAGTAAACGGGTCCATGGCTACACCTTC. Translation gives CASSKRVHGYTF.

The chain carries TRBV6-2 or TRBV6-3 and TRBJ1-1, with D unresolved. The germline CDR1 and CDR2 sequences are MNHEY and SVGEGT. The CDR3 loop spans 13 amino acids. V lost 5 bases and J lost 3, with 10 bases in between. CDR3 sequence (DNA): TGTGCCAGCAGTCTACCTCCGTACACTGAAGCTTTCTTT. Translated, it gives CASSLPPYTEAFF.

V gene TRBV24-1 combines with J gene TRBJ2-1; TRBD2 agrees at 10 bases. This CDR3 region has 14 residues. Germline V lookup: CDR1 KGHDR, CDR2 SFDVKD. V gave up 8 bases and J gave up 7 bases; unmatched junction bases: 7. This CDR3 reads CATKPSGRLNEQFF. The DNA for the CDR3 is TGTGCCACCAAGCCTAGCGGGAGATTGAATGAGCAGTTCTTC.